The count of the clone carrying this T cell receptor (beta chain) is one. What it recognizes is unknown. This CDR3 spans 13 amino acids. Trimming removed 5 bases at V and 7 bases at J, with 11 bases between. Germline V gene sequence: CDR1 LNHDA, CDR2 SQIVND (reference sequence). This specimen comes from a study of T cell responses to AZD1222 COVID-19 vaccine. Study-level findings and limits: Nearly half of spike-specific TCRs reportedly go after variant regions that carry no mutations. Spike-specific TCR breadth and depth were elevated following two AZD1222 doses. With dominance at 160-218 and 743-854, vaccine-associated CD4 TCRs spanned spike. In a largely white British group with more females than males, clonal diversity was possibly underestimated.

Some clones are missing from TCRdb's copy, which holds only in-frame ones; the method was immunoSEQ multiplex PCR. This sample carries roughly 140,000 clones, about 90% of them seen once, and the ten largest clones take about 3%. This chain connects TRBV19 to TRBJ1-4; D possibly corresponds to TRBD1 (5 bases). The source material was peripheral blood, sampled on day 0 of MenACWY control vaccination. This sequence originates from an adult in good health. The CDR3 loop reads CASSLNGGEKLFF. The CDR3 bases are TGTGCCAGTAGTTTGAATGGGGGTGAAAAACTGTTTTTT.